Sequencing of this TCR beta chain was carried out in a study of T cell repertoires in cytomegalovirus infection. Study in general: CMV infection plus the matching HLA type was flagged by public TCR beta signatures.

This clonotype has a handful of counts. The target antigen is unknown. Study outcomes and limitations: Summed frequency of shared TCR beta families picked out CMV carriers who also had the relevant HLA. HLA-C-restricted CMV-specific TCR beta clonotypes were dominant in the ex vivo response.

From the reads, TCRdb called clonotypes with MiXCR, one entry per CDR3 protein. The profile shows hundreds of thousands of distinct CDR3 sequences, 15% to 20% of them singletons. The J segment lost 6 bases and the V segment lost 5 bases, leaving 11 bases of the junction unmatched. This CDR3 contains 15 residues. Source material: PBMCs. The clonotype comes from a human donor in good health (CMV status not recorded). Some clones in this sample may be carry-over from other donors' samples. The rearrangement links TRBV12-3 or TRBV12-4 to TRBJ2-7, with 9 positions matching TRBD1. CDR3 region: CASSPAGQGYPEQYF. The CDR3, as DNA: TGTGCCAGCAGTCCCGCGGGACAGGGTTACCCCGAGCAGTACTTC.